The 19 T cell receptor beta chains in this list originate from one sample, sequenced in a study of blood T cells in healthy people across ages. Primers used in a second PCR of roughly 7 to 12 cycles were a sample-barcoded 5' primer and a J-beta primer mix. One entry per CDR3 protein results from TCRdb running MiXCR on the 5' RACE reads. The repertoire includes 580,000 or so distinct CDR3 sequences, less than 60% of them detected once, and under 30% sits in the top ten. The material sequenced was blood. The receptors here all came from an elderly man in good health.

The CDR3 spells CASSSSSGESSYNEQFF. The CDR3 coding sequence is TGTGCCAGCAGCTCATCTAGCGGGGAGAGCTCCTACAATGAGCAGTTCTTC. This rearrangement joins TRBV7-9 to TRBJ2-1, with 9 bases lining up with TRBD2. This CDR3 spans 17 amino acids. Germline V gene sequence: CDR1 SEHNR, CDR2 FQNEAQ (reference sequence). After removal of 4 bases from V and 0 bases from J, the junction contained 7 bases not matched to a gene.

V is TRBV20-1 and J is TRBJ1-5, with TRBD1 as a possible D gene (5 bases). CDR3 length equals 15 residues. Deletions cut 0 bases from V and 3 bases from J, with 12 bases between. CDR1 is DFQATT and CDR2 is SNEGSKA in the germline V gene (reference sequence). CDR3 nucleotide sequence: TGCAGTGCTAGAGATTCGGTCAGGGTCAATCAGCCCCAGCATTTT. It encodes CSARDSVRVNQPQHF.

Written as DNA, the CDR3 is TGCGCCAGCAGCTTGGGGCAGCCTACGGAGACCCAGTACTTC. Translation gives CASSLGQPTETQYF. V usage is TRBV5-1 and J usage is TRBJ2-5; D gene unclear. The CDR3 has 14 residues. Trimming removed 0 bases from V and 5 bases from J, with 11 bases in between. CDR1 and CDR2 from the germline V gene are SGHRS and YFSETQ.

This clonotype was detected a few times. The chain joins TRBV7-2 to TRBJ2-1, with D perhaps TRBD1 or TRBD2 (6 bases each). Looked up from germline, CDR1 is SGHTA and CDR2 is FQGNSA. This CDR3 has 15 residues. V lost 3 bases, J lost 10 bases, and 19 bases lay in between. The CDR3 protein is CASSLGPGRGGEQFF. The CDR3 DNA is TGTGCCAGCAGCTTGGGCCCCGGCAGGGGAGGCGAGCAGTTCTTC.

In this sample, this clonotype turned up a few times. The genes are TRBV9 and TRBJ2-1, with a possible D match to TRBD1 (5 bases). CDR1 is SGDLS and CDR2 is YYNGEE in the germline V gene. The CDR3 loop spans 13 amino acids. V was pared by 7 bases and J by 7 bases, with 15 bases between. CDR3 nucleotides: TGTGCCAGCGAAGGGCAGGGTTTGAATGAGCAGTTCTTC. Its protein is CASEGQGLNEQFF.

In its sample, this clonotype was seen a few times. One base away lies a much larger clone, so this may be a sequencing read error. This rearrangement joins TRBV7-2 to TRBJ2-4; D is possibly TRBD2 (6 bases). The DNA end favors TRBJ2-7, so the J call may be wrong. Germline lookup yields CDR1 SGHTA and CDR2 FQGNSA. The CDR3 consists of 14 residues. The CDR3 here is CASSVGLAINEQYF. As DNA, the CDR3 is TGTGCCAGCAGCGTAGGGCTAGCGATAAACGAGCAGTACTTC.

The chain uses TRBV20-1 and TRBJ1-2, with 10 bases fitting TRBD1. The CDR3 runs to 14 residues. Trimming cost V 0 bases and J 6 bases; bases outside gene matches: 4. Germline V lookup: CDR1 DFQATT, CDR2 SNEGSKA (reference sequence). DNA of the CDR3: TGCAGTGCTAGAGATAGGACAGGGGGAAATGGCTACACCTTC. Amino acids: CSARDRTGGNGYTF.

CDR3 in amino acids: CASSPGLAIKNEQFF. The CDR3, as DNA: TGTGCCAGCAGTCCGGGACTAGCAATTAAGAATGAGCAGTTCTTC. The genes are TRBV2 and TRBJ2-1; 9 bases are a match to TRBD2. This CDR3 comprises 15 residues. The germline V gene has CDR1 SNHLY and CDR2 FYNNEI. J was trimmed by 7 bases and V by 5 bases; bases with no gene match: 9.

This clonotype was seen repeatedly, ten times or more. The chain recombines TRBV18 with TRBJ2-7; 15 bases map to TRBD2. The V gene's germline CDR1 is KGHSH and CDR2 LQKENI. Trimming removed 3 bases from V and 6 bases from J; junction bases left unmatched: 3. This CDR3 has 15 residues. The CDR3 is CASSPGLAGGSEQYF. The CDR3 coding sequence is TGTGCCAGCTCACCGGGACTAGCGGGAGGTAGCGAGCAGTACTTC.

This clonotype was counted at least ten times. The chain couples TRBV6-5 to TRBJ2-1; 12 bases fit TRBD1. This CDR3 is built from 15 residues. Losses at the gene ends were 6 bases for V and 8 bases for J; bases not matched to a gene: 8. Germline V gene data show CDR1 as MNHEY and CDR2 as SVGAGI. CDR3 nucleotide sequence: TGTGCCAGCAGACCCGGGACAGGGGGCAGGTATGAGCAGTTCTTC. Its protein is CASRPGTGGRYEQFF.

Details on this clonotype: At one of its ends the junction is not consistent with the germline gene, which may arise from a read error. This rearrangement joins TRBV7-9 to TRBJ1-2, with D maybe TRBD1 (5 bases). CDR1 is SEHNR and CDR2 is FQNEAQ in the germline V gene (reference sequence). The CDR3 consists of 15 residues. CDR3 in amino acids: CASSWGGSANDGYTF. The CDR3 coding sequence is TGCGCCAGCAGCTGGGGGGGATCAGCTAACGATGGCTACACCTTC. Full variable domain (outside the CDR3, taken from reference TRBV7-9 and TRBJ1-2): DTGVSQNPRHKITKRGQNVTFRCDPISEHNRLYWYRQTLGQGPEFLTYFQNEAQLEKSRLLSDRFSAERPKGSFSTLEIQRTEQGDSAMYLCASSWGGSANDGYTFGSGTRLTVV.

The rearrangement joins TRBV7-2 to TRBJ1-2; 9 nucleotides match TRBD1. Germline-derived CDR1 and CDR2 are SGHTA and FQGNSA. After removal of 5 bases from V and 5 bases from J, the junction contained 3 bases not matched to a gene. The CDR3 is made up of 13 amino acids. The CDR3 reads CASSAGTGYGYTF. CDR3 nucleotide sequence: TGTGCCAGCAGCGCCGGGACAGGGTATGGCTACACCTTC.

The chain carries TRBV5-1 and TRBJ2-1; D is possibly TRBD1 or TRBD2 (5 bases each). From germline, CDR1 is SGHRS and CDR2 YFSETQ. This CDR3 is built from 14 residues. V lost 2 bases and J 3 bases, leaving 9 bases between the germline ends. CDR3 coding DNA: TGCGCCAGCAGCTTTAGGGACGGCTACAATGAGCAGTTCTTC. Translated: CASSFRDGYNEQFF.

The J gene is TRBJ2-7, the V gene TRBV29-1; 7 bases align to TRBD1. From germline, CDR1 is SQVTM and CDR2 ANQGSEA. J gave up 4 bases and V 5 bases, and 14 bases lay outside the gene matches. CDR3 length: 15 residues. The CDR3 reads CSVRSPYRGSYEQYF. The DNA of the CDR3 is TGCAGCGTTAGATCGCCTTACAGGGGATCGTACGAGCAGTACTTC.

This chain uses TRBV9 with TRBJ1-1; possibly TRBD1 for D (6 bases). V was trimmed by 4 bases and J by 0 bases, leaving 10 bases between them. The CDR3 loop spans 14 amino acids. Germline V gene sequence: CDR1 SGDLS, CDR2 YYNGEE. CDR3 loop: CASSPRGVNTEAFF. The CDR3 DNA sequence: TGTGCCAGCAGCCCGAGGGGGGTGAACACTGAAGCTTTCTTT. Filled out from reference TRBV9 and TRBJ1-1, the complete variable domain reads DSGVTQTPKHLITATGQRVTLRCSPRSGDLSVYWYQQSLDQGLQFLIQYYNGEERAKGNILERFSAQQFPDLHSELNLSSLELGDSALYFCASSPRGVNTEAFFGQGTRLTVV.

The rearrangement links TRBV6-2 or TRBV6-3 to TRBJ2-1, with a tentative D call TRBD1 (5 bases). The CDR3 length is 16 residues. The germline gives CDR1 MNHEY, CDR2 SVGEGT. Trimming removed 7 bases from V and 1 base from J, with 17 bases in between. CDR3 sequence (DNA): TGTGCCAGCACAGGGTTAGGATCCGTTTCCTACAATGAGCAGTTCTTC. It specifies CASTGLGSVSYNEQFF.

In its sample, this clonotype was seen a few times. J is TRBJ1-6 and V is TRBV20-1; D might be TRBD1 (6 bases). Trimming removed 2 bases from V and 4 bases from J, with 12 bases in between. This CDR3 is 15 amino acids long. Looked up from germline, CDR1 is DFQATT and CDR2 is SNEGSKA (reference sequence). Written as DNA, the CDR3 is TGCAGTGCTAGACCACAGGACAGTTATAATTCACCCCTCCACTTT. Amino acids: CSARPQDSYNSPLHF.

This clonotype has a handful of counts. CDR3 sequence (DNA): TGCAGTGCTAGAGGAGGGACAGAGAACACTGAAGCTTTCTTT. Its translation: CSARGGTENTEAFF. The V and J genes are TRBV20-1 and TRBJ1-1, with TRBD1 matching 7 bases. The CDR3 is 14 residues long. Trimming took 1 base from V and 1 from J; bases not matched to a gene: 3. The germline V gene encodes CDR1 DFQATT and CDR2 SNEGSKA (reference sequence).

This sequence joins TRBV20-1 and TRBJ2-5; the match to TRBD1 covers 7 bases. CDR1 DFQATT and CDR2 SNEGSKA come from the germline V gene (reference sequence). The CDR3 has 12 residues. J lost 5 bases, V lost 5 bases, and 5 bases had no gene match. The CDR3 protein is CSAAPRGETQYF. CDR3 sequence (DNA): TGCAGTGCTGCCCCCAGGGGGGAGACCCAGTACTTC.